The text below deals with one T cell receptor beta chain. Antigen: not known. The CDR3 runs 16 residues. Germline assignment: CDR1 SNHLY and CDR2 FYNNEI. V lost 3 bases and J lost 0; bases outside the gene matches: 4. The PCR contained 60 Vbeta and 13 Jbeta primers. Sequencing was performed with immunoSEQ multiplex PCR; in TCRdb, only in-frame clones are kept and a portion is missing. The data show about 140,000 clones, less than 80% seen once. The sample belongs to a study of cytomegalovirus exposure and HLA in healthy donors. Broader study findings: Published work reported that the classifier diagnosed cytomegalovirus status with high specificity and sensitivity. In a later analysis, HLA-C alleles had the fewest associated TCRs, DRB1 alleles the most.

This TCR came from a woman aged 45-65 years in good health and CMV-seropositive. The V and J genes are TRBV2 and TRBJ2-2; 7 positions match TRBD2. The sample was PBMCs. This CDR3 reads CASSETGTTNTGELFF. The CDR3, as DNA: TGTGCCAGCAGTGAGACTGGGACTACGAACACCGGGGAGCTGTTTTTT.